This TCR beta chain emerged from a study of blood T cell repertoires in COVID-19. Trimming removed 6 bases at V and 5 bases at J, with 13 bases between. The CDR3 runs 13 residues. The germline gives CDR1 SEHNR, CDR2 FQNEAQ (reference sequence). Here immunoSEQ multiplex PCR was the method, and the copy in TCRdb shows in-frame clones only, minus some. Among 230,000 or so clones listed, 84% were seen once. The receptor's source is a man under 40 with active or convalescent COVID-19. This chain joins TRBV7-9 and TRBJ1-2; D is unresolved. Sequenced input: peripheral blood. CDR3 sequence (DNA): TGTGCCAGCAGTCAGTCTCACCGATATGGCTACACCTTC. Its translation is CASSQSHRYGYTF. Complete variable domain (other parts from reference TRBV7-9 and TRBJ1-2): DTGVSQNPRHKITKRGQNVTFRCDPISEHNRLYWYRQTLGQGPEFLTYFQNEAQLEKSRLLSDRFSAERPKGSFSTLEIQRTEQGDSAMYLCASSQSHRYGYTFGSGTRLTVV.